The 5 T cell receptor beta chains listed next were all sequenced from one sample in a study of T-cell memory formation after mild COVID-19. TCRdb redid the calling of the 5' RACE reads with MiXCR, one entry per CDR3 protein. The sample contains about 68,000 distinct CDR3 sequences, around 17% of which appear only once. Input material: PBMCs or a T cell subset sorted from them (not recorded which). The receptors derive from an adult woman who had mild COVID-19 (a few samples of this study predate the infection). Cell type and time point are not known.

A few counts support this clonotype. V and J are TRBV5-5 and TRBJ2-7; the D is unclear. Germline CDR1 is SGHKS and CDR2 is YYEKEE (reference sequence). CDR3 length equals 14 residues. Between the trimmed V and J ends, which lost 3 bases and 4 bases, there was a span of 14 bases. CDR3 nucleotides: TGTGCCAGCAGCTCCCCCGCGTTGTCGTACGAGCAGTACTTC. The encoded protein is CASSSPALSYEQYF. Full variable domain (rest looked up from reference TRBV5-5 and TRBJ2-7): DAGVTQSPTHLIKTRGQQVTLRCSPISGHKSVSWYQQVLGQGPQFIFQYYEKEERGRGNFPDRFSARQFPNYSSELNVNALLLGDSALYLCASSSPALSYEQYFGPGTRLTVT.

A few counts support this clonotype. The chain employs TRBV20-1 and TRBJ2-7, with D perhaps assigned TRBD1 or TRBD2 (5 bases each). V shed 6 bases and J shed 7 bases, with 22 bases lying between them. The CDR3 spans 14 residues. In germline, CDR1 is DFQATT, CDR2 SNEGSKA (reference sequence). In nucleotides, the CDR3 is TGCAGTGCCCGCGACCGGGGCCTAGGGATGGAGCAGTACTTC. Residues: CSARDRGLGMEQYF.

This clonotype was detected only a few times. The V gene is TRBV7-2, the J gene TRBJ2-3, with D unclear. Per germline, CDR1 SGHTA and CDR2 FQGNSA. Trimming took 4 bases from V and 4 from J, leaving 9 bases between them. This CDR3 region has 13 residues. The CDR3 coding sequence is TGTGCCAGCAGCTCCGTGGGTCCAGATACGCAGTATTTT. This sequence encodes CASSSVGPDTQYF.

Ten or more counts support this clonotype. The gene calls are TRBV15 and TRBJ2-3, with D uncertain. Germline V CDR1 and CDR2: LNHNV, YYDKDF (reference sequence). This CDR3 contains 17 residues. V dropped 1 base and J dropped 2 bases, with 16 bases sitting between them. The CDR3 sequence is CATSRAGSATPTDTQYF. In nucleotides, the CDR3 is TGTGCCACCAGCAGAGCTGGCTCCGCGACTCCCACAGATACGCAGTATTTT.

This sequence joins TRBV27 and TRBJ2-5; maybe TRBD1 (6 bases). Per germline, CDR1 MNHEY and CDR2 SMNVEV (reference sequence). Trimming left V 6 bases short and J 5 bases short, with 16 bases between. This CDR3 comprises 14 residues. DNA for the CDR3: TGTGCCAGCAGCAACACAGGGTCAGTGGAGACCCAGTACTTC. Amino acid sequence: CASSNTGSVETQYF.